Following are 32 T cell receptor beta chains from one sample sequenced in a study of blood T cell repertoires in COVID-19. TCRdb keeps only in-frame clones here, not all; method: immunoSEQ multiplex PCR. The sample includes 410,000 or so clones, about 88% of them seen just once. The sample taken for sequencing was peripheral blood. These TCRs come from a middle-aged woman with COVID-19, enrolled during active disease.

The CDR3 is CASSLSLGRVGQPQHF. CDR3 in DNA: TGTGCCAGCAGCCTCTCCCTTGGGAGGGTAGGACAGCCCCAGCATTTT. The genes are TRBV13 and TRBJ1-5; D is ambiguous. Germline values: CDR1 PRHDT, CDR2 FYEKMQ (reference sequence). V lost 5 bases and J lost 7, with 21 bases in between. This CDR3 contains 16 residues.

The chain employs TRBV6-6 and TRBJ2-7; D may be TRBD2 (7 bases). Germline CDR1 is MNHNY and CDR2 is SVGAGI (reference sequence). The CDR3 runs to 16 residues. V shed 7 bases and J shed 0 bases, with 19 bases lying between them. The CDR3 bases are TGTGCCAGCACACCCGTCCTCGGGGGGCCCTCCTACGAGCAGTACTTC. This sequence encodes CASTPVLGGPSYEQYF.

This sequence joins TRBV7-2 and TRBJ2-1; a possible D gene is TRBD2 (7 bases). The V gene's germline CDR1 is SGHTA and CDR2 FQGNSA. V was cut by 0 bases and J by 10 bases, with 13 bases left in between. This CDR3 comprises 14 residues. The DNA for the CDR3 is TGTGCCAGCAGCTTAGCGGGGGGGCTTTGGGAGCAGTTCTTC. Translated: CASSLAGGLWEQFF.

This clone was picked up one time. In DNA, the CDR3 is TGTGCCAGTAGTATGACGGGGGGGACACGGAACTACGAGCAGTACTTC. This sequence encodes CASSMTGGTRNYEQYF. The chain couples TRBV19 to TRBJ2-7; TRBD2 agrees at 8 bases. Germline V gene sequence: CDR1 LNHDA, CDR2 SQIVND (reference sequence). The V gene end was trimmed by 3 bases and the J gene end by 3 bases; junction bases not matched to a gene: 10. This CDR3 has 16 amino acids.

The genes are TRBV28 and TRBJ2-1, with TRBD2 identical over 8 bases. The J segment lost 7 bases and the V segment lost 8 bases, leaving 10 bases of the junction unmatched. The CDR3 spans 14 residues. Germline V lookup: CDR1 MDHEN, CDR2 SYDVKM. The CDR3 loop reads CASGPAGVLNEQFF. Written as DNA, the CDR3 is TGTGCCAGCGGACCAGCGGGGGTTTTAAATGAGCAGTTCTTC.

This sequence joins TRBV19 and TRBJ1-5, with D tentatively TRBD1 (5 bases). Germline V lookup: CDR1 LNHDA, CDR2 SQIVND (reference sequence). Trimming took 3 bases from V and 5 from J, leaving 14 bases between them. The CDR3 covers 15 residues. As DNA, the CDR3 is TGTGCCAGTAGTATTACAGGAAGAACTTATCAGCCCCAGCATTTT. It encodes CASSITGRTYQPQHF.

The CDR3 coding sequence is TGTGCCAGCAGCTTAGCGGGCAGATGGACCGGGGAGCTGTTTTTT. Amino acids: CASSLAGRWTGELFF. J is TRBJ2-2 and V is TRBV7-9; D gene unclear. CDR3 size: 15 residues. Germline CDR1 reads SEHNR; CDR2 reads FQNEAQ (reference sequence). V was pared by 0 bases and J by 5 bases, with 10 bases between.

The rearrangement links TRBV27 to TRBJ2-5; possibly TRBD2 for D (7 bases). V lost 4 bases, J lost 1 base, and 16 bases lay in between. CDR3 size: 16 residues. The germline gives CDR1 MNHEY, CDR2 SMNVEV (reference sequence). CDR3 sequence (DNA): TGTGCCAGCAGTTCCGACCCTGCGGGGGCCCAAGAGACCCAGTACTTC. Translated, it gives CASSSDPAGAQETQYF.

To note about this clone: This sample includes further DNA sequences coding for the same CDR3. The chain has TRBV6-5 and TRBJ1-1; D remains ambiguous. This CDR3 region has 13 residues. CDR1 and CDR2 (germline): MNHEY, SVGAGI. The germline V and J ends were trimmed by 2 bases and 5 bases, with 9 bases remaining between them. The CDR3 here is CASSYGGVTEAFF. Written as DNA, the CDR3 is TGTGCCAGCAGTTACGGCGGGGTTACTGAAGCTTTCTTT.

This chain connects TRBV5-4 to TRBJ1-3, with 7 bases matching TRBD1. This CDR3 is built from 14 residues. Germline values: CDR1 SGHNT, CDR2 YYREEE (reference sequence). After removal of 3 bases from V and 2 bases from J, the junction contained 2 bases not matched to a gene. The CDR3 here is CASSWDSTGNTIYF. CDR3 coding DNA: TGTGCCAGCAGCTGGGACAGCACTGGAAACACCATATATTTT.

The V and J genes are TRBV3-1 (or the pseudogene TRBV3-2) and TRBJ2-2, with D tentatively TRBD1 (6 bases). Trimming removed 6 bases at V and 2 bases at J, with 7 bases between. This CDR3 region has 13 residues. Per germline, CDR1 LGHDT and CDR2 YNNKEL (reference sequence). In DNA, the CDR3 is TGTGCCAGCAGACAGGGTAACACCGGGGAGCTGTTTTTT. Its translation: CASRQGNTGELFF.

The chain joins TRBV7-3 to TRBJ2-2, with 8 bases identical to TRBD2. This CDR3 contains 16 residues. With 5 bases clipped from V and 2 bases from J, the junction kept 7 bases outside the gene matches. The germline V gene has CDR1 SGHTA and CDR2 FQGTGA. Written as DNA, the CDR3 is TGTGCCAGCAGCATTCACAGCGGGGGTAACACCGGGGAGCTGTTTTTT. Residues: CASSIHSGGNTGELFF.

The rearrangement joins TRBV4-3 to TRBJ2-7, with D uncertain. The CDR3 totals 19 residues. Deletions cut 0 bases from V and 3 bases from J, with 24 bases between. Per the germline V gene, CDR1 is LGHNA and CDR2 is YSLEER. The CDR3 region has the DNA TGCGCCAGCAGCCAAGAGTCGCCAGAGAGCACAGACCGCCTCTACGAGCAGTACTTC. Translating it yields CASSQESPESTDRLYEQYF.

The rearrangement joins TRBV6-5 to TRBJ2-7; 9 bases agree with TRBD1. The CDR3 has 14 residues. The germline V gene has CDR1 MNHEY and CDR2 SVGAGI. V dropped 6 bases and J dropped 0; count of bases not matched to a gene: 3. CDR3 loop: CASRRDRVSYEQYF. In nucleotides, the CDR3 is TGTGCCAGCAGACGGGACAGGGTCTCCTACGAGCAGTACTTC.

The chain links TRBV4-3 to TRBJ1-6; 7 bases are shared with TRBD1. The CDR3 spans 16 residues. J was trimmed by 7 bases and V by 5 bases; bases with no gene match: 11. The germline gives CDR1 LGHNA, CDR2 YSLEER. The CDR3 coding sequence is TGCGCCAGCAGCACTCGACAGGGTATGGCAAATTCACCCCTCCACTTT. Translation gives CASSTRQGMANSPLHF.

Note on this clone: The same CDR3 can be traced to other DNA sequences in this sample. J is TRBJ1-4 and V is TRBV7-9; D might be TRBD1 (6 bases). Trimming removed 5 bases at V and 5 bases at J, with 12 bases between. The CDR3 spans 14 residues. Germline V CDR1 and CDR2: SEHNR, FQNEAQ (reference sequence). The CDR3 DNA reads as TGTGCCAGCAGCCTCGGACAGAAAAATGAAAAACTGTTTTTT. Amino acid sequence: CASSLGQKNEKLFF.

The chain uses TRBV28 and TRBJ2-2, with D possibly TRBD2 on 7 matching bases. Deletions cut 5 bases from V and 6 bases from J, with 16 bases between. The CDR3 extends over 15 amino acids. Germline values: CDR1 MDHEN, CDR2 SYDVKM. The CDR3 loop is CASSPLGGGAGELFF. The CDR3 nucleotides read TGTGCCAGCAGTCCTCTAGGGGGAGGGGCCGGGGAGCTGTTTTTT.

The chain uses TRBV7-3 and TRBJ2-1; 8 bases match TRBD1. V lost 5 bases and J lost 1; bases outside the gene matches: 7. Germline assignment: CDR1 SGHTA and CDR2 FQGTGA. CDR3 length: 16 residues. CDR3 amino acids: CASSQSTGVSYNEQFF. CDR3 DNA: TGTGCCAGCAGCCAATCGACAGGGGTTTCCTACAATGAGCAGTTCTTC. Filled out from reference TRBV7-3 and TRBJ2-1, the complete variable domain reads GAGVSQTPSNKVTEKGKYVELRCDPISGHTALYWYRQSLGQGPEFLIYFQGTGAADDSGLPNDRFFAVRPEGSVSTLKIQRTERGDSAVYLCASSQSTGVSYNEQFFGPGTRLTVL.

The CDR3 spells CASGLVTIANPYGYTF. The CDR3 DNA reads as TGTGCTAGTGGTTTGGTTACTATTGCCAATCCCTATGGCTACACCTTC. The V and J genes are TRBV12-5 and TRBJ1-2; D is undetermined. With 0 bases removed from V and 4 bases from J, the gap between germline ends came to 15 bases. This CDR3 spans 16 amino acids. The germline V gene encodes CDR1 LGHNT and CDR2 FRNRAP.

This chain links TRBV24-1 with TRBJ2-3, with TRBD2 matching over 10 bases. The CDR3 has 17 amino acids. V was pared by 3 bases and J by 3 bases, with 8 bases of the junction left unmatched. The germline V gene has CDR1 KGHDR and CDR2 SFDVKD. CDR3 residues: CATSDRRTSGETDTQYF. The DNA for the CDR3 is TGTGCCACCAGTGATCGACGTACTAGCGGGGAGACAGATACGCAGTATTTT.

About this clone itself: The sample contains more than one DNA sequence encoding this CDR3. The chain is built from TRBV18 and TRBJ1-1, with 9 bases that match TRBD1. This CDR3 comprises 15 residues. Looked up from germline, CDR1 is KGHSH and CDR2 is LQKENI. Trimming removed 5 bases from V and 1 base from J; junction bases left unmatched: 5. The CDR3 loop reads CASSSRQGGNTEAFF. CDR3 DNA: TGTGCCAGCTCATCTCGACAGGGGGGGAACACTGAAGCTTTCTTT. Looking up the rest from reference TRBV18 and TRBJ1-1 gives the full variable domain: NAGVMQNPRHLVRRRGQEARLRCSPMKGHSHVYWYRQLPEEGLKFMVYLQKENIIDESGMPKERFSAEFPKEGPSILRIQQVVRGDSAAYFCASSSRQGGNTEAFFGQGTRLTVV.

The chain carries TRBV27 and TRBJ1-6; a possible D gene is TRBD1 (5 bases). CDR1 and CDR2 (germline): MNHEY, SMNVEV (reference sequence). The V gene lost 7 bases and the J gene lost 10 bases, with 11 bases spanning the gap. The CDR3 loop spans 12 amino acids. As DNA, the CDR3 is TGTGCCAGCACCTGGGGGGGATCACCCCTCCACTTT. Protein: CASTWGGSPLHF.

V is TRBV7-3 and J is TRBJ2-1; tentatively, D is TRBD1 (6 bases). Trimming left V 0 bases short and J 3 bases short, with 15 bases between. CDR3 size: 17 residues. CDR1 and CDR2 from the germline V gene are SGHTA and FQGTGA. CDR3 amino acids: CASSLTGLGGFYNEQFF. For the CDR3, the DNA is TGTGCCAGCAGCTTAACGGGGCTAGGGGGATTCTACAATGAGCAGTTCTTC.

The V gene is TRBV28, the J gene TRBJ2-7; 10 nucleotides agree with TRBD1. Germline lookup yields CDR1 MDHEN and CDR2 SYDVKM. Trimming removed 6 bases from V and 5 bases from J; junction bases left unmatched: 10. The CDR3 has 15 residues. The chain's CDR3 is CASSSSGQGLHEQYF. CDR3 nucleotides: TGTGCCAGCAGCTCTTCGGGACAGGGGCTTCACGAGCAGTACTTC.

The genes are TRBV6-5 and TRBJ1-2, with D possibly matching TRBD1 (5 bases). CDR3 length equals 14 residues. Trimming shortened V by 2 bases and J by 1 base, and 8 bases separated the two germline ends. Germline CDR1 MNHEY, CDR2 SVGAGI. DNA for the CDR3: TGTGCCAGCAGTTACAGGGGCCGTAACTATGGCTACACCTTC. It is translated as CASSYRGRNYGYTF.

The chain joins TRBV6-5 to TRBJ2-7, with D possibly being TRBD2 (5 bases). The V gene lost 2 bases and the J gene lost 4 bases, with 9 bases spanning the gap. CDR1 is MNHEY, CDR2 SVGAGI, per germline. This CDR3 spans 13 amino acids. The CDR3 bases are TGTGCCAGCAGTTACCCCGGGGTTTACGAGCAGTACTTC. Its protein is CASSYPGVYEQYF.

This chain joins TRBV5-6 and TRBJ1-2, with a possible D match to TRBD1 (5 bases). V was trimmed by 1 base and J by 6 bases, leaving 25 bases between them. Germline V gene sequence: CDR1 SGHDT, CDR2 YYEEEE. The CDR3 covers 18 residues. CDR3 nucleotide sequence: TGTGCCAGCAGCTTGCAAATAAGGCTGCGGGGCGCGAAGGATGGCTACACCTTC. Translated: CASSLQIRLRGAKDGYTF. The full variable domain, its missing parts supplied by reference TRBV5-6 and TRBJ1-2, is DAGVTQSPTHLIKTRGQQVTLRCSPKSGHDTVSWYQQALGQGPQFIFQYYEEEERQRGNFPDRFSGHQFPNYSSELNVNALLLGDSALYLCASSLQIRLRGAKDGYTFGSGTRLTVV.

The chain joins TRBV19 to TRBJ1-3; D may be TRBD1 (5 bases). Germline V gives CDR1 LNHDA, CDR2 SQIVND (reference sequence). The CDR3 is 15 amino acids. V was clipped by 3 bases and J by 0 bases, with 9 bases between them. The CDR3 loop reads CASSITGLSGNTIYF. The CDR3 DNA follows: TGTGCCAGTAGTATCACAGGTCTCTCTGGAAACACCATATATTTT.

This chain links TRBV19 with TRBJ1-4, with TRBD1 as a possible D gene (5 bases). CDR1 and CDR2 from the germline V gene are LNHDA and SQIVND (reference sequence). V gave up 5 bases and J gave up 1 base, with 11 bases separating them. The CDR3 is made up of 15 amino acids. CDR3 nucleotides: TGTGCCAGTAGTCTCGACAGCGTAACTAATGAAAAACTGTTTTTT. Protein sequence: CASSLDSVTNEKLFF.

The chain recombines TRBV7-6 with TRBJ2-1; 14 bases match TRBD2. Germline loops: CDR1 SGHVS, CDR2 FNYEAQ. CDR3 length equals 16 residues. J gave up 7 bases and V 5 bases, and 7 bases lay outside the gene matches. The CDR3 DNA reads TGTGCCAGCAGCCGGTGGACTAGCGGGGGGCGTAATGAGCAGTTCTTC. It specifies CASSRWTSGGRNEQFF.

As to this clone: The identical CDR3 is also encoded by other nucleotide sequences in the sample. The chain employs TRBV18 and TRBJ1-5; possible D gene TRBD1, 5 bases. The V and J ends lost 3 bases and 5 bases respectively, with 8 bases between them. CDR1 is KGHSH and CDR2 is LQKENI in the germline V gene. CDR3 length equals 13 residues. CDR3 nucleotide sequence: TGTGCCAGCTCACCGGGGGAGGATCAGCCCCAGCATTTT. Translating it yields CASSPGEDQPQHF.

In this sample, this clone turned up once. The chain uses TRBV7-3 and TRBJ2-1; 11 positions agree with TRBD2. The trim removed 4 bases at V and 2 bases at J, leaving 1 base unmatched. The germline gives CDR1 SGHTA, CDR2 FQGTGA. The CDR3 sequence is 15 residues long. The CDR3 DNA reads TGTGCCAGCAGCTATAGCGGGGGGGCCTACAATGAGCAGTTCTTC. Translated: CASSYSGGAYNEQFF.